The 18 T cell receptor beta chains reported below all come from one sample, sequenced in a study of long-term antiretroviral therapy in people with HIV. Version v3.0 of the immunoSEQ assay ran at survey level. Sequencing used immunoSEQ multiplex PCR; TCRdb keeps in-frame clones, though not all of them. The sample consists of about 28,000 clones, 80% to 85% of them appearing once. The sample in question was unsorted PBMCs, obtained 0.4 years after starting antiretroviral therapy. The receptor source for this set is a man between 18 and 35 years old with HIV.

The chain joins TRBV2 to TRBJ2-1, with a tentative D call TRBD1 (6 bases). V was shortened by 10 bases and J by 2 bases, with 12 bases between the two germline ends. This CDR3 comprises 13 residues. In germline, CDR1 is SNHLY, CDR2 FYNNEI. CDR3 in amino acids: CATSQGPYNEQFF. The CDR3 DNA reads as TGTGCCACCTCCCAGGGGCCCTACAATGAGCAGTTCTTC. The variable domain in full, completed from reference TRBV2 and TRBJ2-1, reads EPEVTQTPSHQVTQMGQEVILRCVPISNHLYFYWYRQILGQKVEFLVSFYNNEISEKSEIFDDQFSVERPDGSNFTLKIRSTKLEDSAMYFCATSQGPYNEQFFGPGTRLTVL.

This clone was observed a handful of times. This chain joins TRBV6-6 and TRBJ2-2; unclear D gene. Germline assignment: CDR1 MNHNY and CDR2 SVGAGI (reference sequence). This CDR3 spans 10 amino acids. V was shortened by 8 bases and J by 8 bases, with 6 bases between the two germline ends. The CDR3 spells CASGTGELFF. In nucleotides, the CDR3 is TGTGCCAGCGGAACTGGGGAGCTGTTTTTT.

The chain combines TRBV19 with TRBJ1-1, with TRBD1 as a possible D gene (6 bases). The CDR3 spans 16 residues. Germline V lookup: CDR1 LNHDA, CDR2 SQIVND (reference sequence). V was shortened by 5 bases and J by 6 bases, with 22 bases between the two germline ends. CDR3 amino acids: CASSGGPWRGGPEAFF. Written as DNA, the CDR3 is TGTGCCAGTAGTGGGGGCCCGTGGAGGGGGGGACCTGAAGCTTTCTTT. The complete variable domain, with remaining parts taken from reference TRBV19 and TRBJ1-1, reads DGGITQSPKYLFRKEGQNVTLSCEQNLNHDAMYWYRQDPGQGLRLIYYSQIVNDFQKGDIAEGYSVSREKKESFPLTVTSAQKNPTAFYLCASSGGPWRGGPEAFFGQGTRLTVV.

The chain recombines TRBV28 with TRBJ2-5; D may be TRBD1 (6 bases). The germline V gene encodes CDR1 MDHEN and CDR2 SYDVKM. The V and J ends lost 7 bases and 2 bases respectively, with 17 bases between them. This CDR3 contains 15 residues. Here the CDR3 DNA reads TGTGCCAGCACCCTTAGGGGGAGCCTTCAAGAGACCCAGTACTTC. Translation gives CASTLRGSLQETQYF.

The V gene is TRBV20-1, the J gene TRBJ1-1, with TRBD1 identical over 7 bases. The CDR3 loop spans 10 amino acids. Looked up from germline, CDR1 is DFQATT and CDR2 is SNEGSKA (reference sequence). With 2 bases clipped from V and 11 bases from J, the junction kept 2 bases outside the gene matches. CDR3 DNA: TGCAGTGCTAGAAAGGACAGGGCTTTCTTT. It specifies CSARKDRAFF.

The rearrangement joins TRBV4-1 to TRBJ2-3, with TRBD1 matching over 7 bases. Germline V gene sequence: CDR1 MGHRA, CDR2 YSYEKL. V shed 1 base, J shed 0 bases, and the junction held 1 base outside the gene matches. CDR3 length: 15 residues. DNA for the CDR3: TGCGCCAGCAGCCAAGCCAGGGGGAGCACAGATACGCAGTATTTT. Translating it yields CASSQARGSTDTQYF.

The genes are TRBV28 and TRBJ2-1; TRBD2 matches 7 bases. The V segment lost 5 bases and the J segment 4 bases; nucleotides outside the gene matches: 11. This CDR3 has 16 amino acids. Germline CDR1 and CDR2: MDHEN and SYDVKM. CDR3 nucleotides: TGTGCCAGCAGTCCACTGCGGGGAGGGAGTTACAATGAGCAGTTCTTC. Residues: CASSPLRGGSYNEQFF. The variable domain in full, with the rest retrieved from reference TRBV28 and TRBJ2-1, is DVKVTQSSRYLVKRTGEKVFLECVQDMDHENMFWYRQDPGLGLRLIYFSYDVKMKEKGDIPEGYSVSREKKERFSLILESASTNQTSMYLCASSPLRGGSYNEQFFGPGTRLTVL.

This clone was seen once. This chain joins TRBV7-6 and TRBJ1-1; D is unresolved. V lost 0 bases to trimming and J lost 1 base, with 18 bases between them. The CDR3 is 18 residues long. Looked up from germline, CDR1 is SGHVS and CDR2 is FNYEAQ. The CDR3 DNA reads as TGTGCCAGCAGCTTAGCGCCGGCCCGCGCACGGGAGAACACTGAAGCTTTCTTT. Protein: CASSLAPARARENTEAFF.

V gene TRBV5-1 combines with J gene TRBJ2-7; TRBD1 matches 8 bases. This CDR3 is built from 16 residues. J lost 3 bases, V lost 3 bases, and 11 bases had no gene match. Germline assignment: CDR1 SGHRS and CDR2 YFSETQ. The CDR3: CASSSKQGGPYYEQYF. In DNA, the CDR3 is TGCGCCAGCAGCTCGAAACAGGGGGGTCCCTACTACGAGCAGTACTTC.

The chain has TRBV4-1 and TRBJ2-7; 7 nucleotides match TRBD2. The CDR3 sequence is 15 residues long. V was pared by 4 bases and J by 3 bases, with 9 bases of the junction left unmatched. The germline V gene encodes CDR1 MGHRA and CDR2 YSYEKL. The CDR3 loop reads CASSPSPGGGYEQYF. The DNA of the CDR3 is TGCGCCAGCAGCCCATCCCCGGGGGGAGGCTACGAGCAGTACTTC.

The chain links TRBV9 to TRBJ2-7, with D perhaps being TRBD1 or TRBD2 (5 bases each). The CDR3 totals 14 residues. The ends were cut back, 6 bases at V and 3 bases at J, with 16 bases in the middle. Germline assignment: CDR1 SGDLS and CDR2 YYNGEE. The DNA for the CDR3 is TGTGCCAGCAATCTGGGGACGGGTGACTACGAGCAGTACTTC. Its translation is CASNLGTGDYEQYF.

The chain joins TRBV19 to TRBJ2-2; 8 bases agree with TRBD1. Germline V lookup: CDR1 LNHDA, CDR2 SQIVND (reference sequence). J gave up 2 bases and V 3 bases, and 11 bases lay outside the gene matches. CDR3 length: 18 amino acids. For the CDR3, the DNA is TGTGCCAGTAGTATCCCCGTAAAGACAGGGGTCAACACCGGGGAGCTGTTTTTT. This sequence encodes CASSIPVKTGVNTGELFF.

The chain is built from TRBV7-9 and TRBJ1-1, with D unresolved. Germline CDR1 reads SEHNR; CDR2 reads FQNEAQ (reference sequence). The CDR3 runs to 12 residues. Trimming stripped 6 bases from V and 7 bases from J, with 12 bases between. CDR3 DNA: TGTGCCAGCAGACGGGAGCCGGGTGAAGCTTTCTTT. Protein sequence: CASRREPGEAFF.

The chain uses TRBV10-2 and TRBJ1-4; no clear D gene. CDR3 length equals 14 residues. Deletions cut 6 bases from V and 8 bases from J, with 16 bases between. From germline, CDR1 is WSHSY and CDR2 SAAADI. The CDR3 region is CASSDGSLPEKLFF. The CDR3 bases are TGCGCCAGCAGCGACGGGAGCTTACCCGAAAAACTGTTTTTT.

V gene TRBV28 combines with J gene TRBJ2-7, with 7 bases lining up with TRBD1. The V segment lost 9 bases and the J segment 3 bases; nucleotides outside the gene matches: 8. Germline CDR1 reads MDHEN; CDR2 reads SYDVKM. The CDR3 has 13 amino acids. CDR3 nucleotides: TGTGCCAGTACCACAGGGGACCACTACGAGCAGTACTTC. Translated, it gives CASTTGDHYEQYF.

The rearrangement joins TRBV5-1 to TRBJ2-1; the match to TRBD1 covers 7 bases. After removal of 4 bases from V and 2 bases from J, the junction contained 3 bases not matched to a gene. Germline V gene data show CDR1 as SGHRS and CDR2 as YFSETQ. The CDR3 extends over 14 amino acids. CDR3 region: CASSPGTAYNEQFF. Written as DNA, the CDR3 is TGCGCCAGCAGCCCCGGGACAGCCTACAATGAGCAGTTCTTC.

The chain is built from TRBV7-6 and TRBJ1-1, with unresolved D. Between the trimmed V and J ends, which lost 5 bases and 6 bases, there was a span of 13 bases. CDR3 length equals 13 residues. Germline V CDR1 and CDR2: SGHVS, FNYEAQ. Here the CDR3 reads CASSQSATSEAFF. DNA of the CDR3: TGTGCCAGCAGCCAGAGCGCCACTTCTGAAGCTTTCTTT.

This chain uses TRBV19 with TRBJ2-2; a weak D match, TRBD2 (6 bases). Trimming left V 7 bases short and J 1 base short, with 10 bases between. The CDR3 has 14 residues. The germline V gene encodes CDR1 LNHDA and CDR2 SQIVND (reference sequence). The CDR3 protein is CASKRTMNTGELFF. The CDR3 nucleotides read TGTGCCAGTAAAAGGACTATGAACACCGGGGAGCTGTTTTTT.